This TCR beta chain stems from a study of blood T cells in healthy people across ages. It was with a sample-barcoded 5' primer and a J-beta primer mix that a second PCR of about 7 to 12 cycles was run. Researchers report that a template-switch adaptor with 12 random nucleotides tagged each cDNA molecule. A single record per CDR3 protein comes from TCRdb applying MiXCR to the 5' RACE reads. The data contain roughly 2 million distinct CDR3 sequences, roughly 50% of them singletons. The CDR3 is 15 residues long. V trimming: 6 bases; J trimming: 7 bases; junction bases outside the gene matches: 13. CDR1 MNHEY and CDR2 SVGAGI come from the germline V gene. Healthy Russian Caucasian donors spanned ages roughly 6 to 90 years.

The sequencing sample was made of blood. This sequence joins TRBV6-5 and TRBJ1-1; 8 bases align to TRBD1. The receptor comes from a middle-aged woman in good health. CDR3 residues: CASRRRTGKPIEAFF. In DNA form, the CDR3 reads TGTGCCAGCAGGAGGCGGACAGGGAAACCGATTGAAGCTTTCTTT.